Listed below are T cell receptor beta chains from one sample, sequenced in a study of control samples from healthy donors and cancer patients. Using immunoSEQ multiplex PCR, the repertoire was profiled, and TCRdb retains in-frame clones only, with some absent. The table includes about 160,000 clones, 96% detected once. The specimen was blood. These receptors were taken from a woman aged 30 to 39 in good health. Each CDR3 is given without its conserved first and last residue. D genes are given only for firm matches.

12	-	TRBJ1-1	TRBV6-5	ASRAGRLNTEAF
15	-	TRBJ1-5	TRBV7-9	ASSLTTGSGSNQPQH
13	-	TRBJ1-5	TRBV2	ASSGQVGWNQPQH
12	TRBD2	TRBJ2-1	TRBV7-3	ASSVGLGGNEQF
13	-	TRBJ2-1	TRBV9	ASSVAGSRLNEQF
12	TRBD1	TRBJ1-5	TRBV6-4	ASVLRDRNQPQH
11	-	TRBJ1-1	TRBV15	ATRGTVNTEAF
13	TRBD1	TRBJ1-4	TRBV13	ASSLVGGLNEKLF
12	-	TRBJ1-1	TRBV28	ASSLSAGYTEAF
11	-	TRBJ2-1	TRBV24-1	ATMIEGTREQF
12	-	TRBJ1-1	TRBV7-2	ASSLGVLVPAAF
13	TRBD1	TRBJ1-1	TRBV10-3	AISERDRENTEAF
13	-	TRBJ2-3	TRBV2	ASSESRKGTDTQY
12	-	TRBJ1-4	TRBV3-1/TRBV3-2	ASSQGAAGEKLF
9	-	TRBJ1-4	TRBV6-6	ASNSGQKLF
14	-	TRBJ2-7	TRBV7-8	ASSLAGTPLSYEQY
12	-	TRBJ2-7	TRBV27	ASSQDEGGYEQY
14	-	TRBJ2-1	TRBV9	ASSVGGSVVYNEQF
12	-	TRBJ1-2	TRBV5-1	ASSTRGEAYGYT
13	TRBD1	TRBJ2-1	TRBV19	ASRTGQGANVEQF
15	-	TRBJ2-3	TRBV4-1	ASSQSTSSDPRGTQY
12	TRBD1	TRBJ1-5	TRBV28	ASSWGAGGQPQH
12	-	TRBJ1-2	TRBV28	ASSLGDGLFGYT
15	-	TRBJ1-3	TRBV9	ASSVVPDGLSGNTIY
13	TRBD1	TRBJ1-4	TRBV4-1	ASSQEGTGGEKLF
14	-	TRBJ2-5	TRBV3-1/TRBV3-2	ASSQEGRRIQETQY
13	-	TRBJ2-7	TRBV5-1	ASSLVAGSTYEQY
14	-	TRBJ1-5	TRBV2	ASSEYRAVPNQPQH
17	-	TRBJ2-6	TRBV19	ASIQIPGRGSSGANVLT
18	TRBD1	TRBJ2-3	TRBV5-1	ASSLAPGQGARISTDTQY
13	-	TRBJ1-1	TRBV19	ASSIYPGVNTEAF
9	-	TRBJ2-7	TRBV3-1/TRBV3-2	ASSKFSEQY
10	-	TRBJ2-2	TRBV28	ASHTGTGELF
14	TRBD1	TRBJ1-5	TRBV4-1	ASSQAGQGSNQPQH
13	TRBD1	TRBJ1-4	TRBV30	AWSLGTGLNEKLF
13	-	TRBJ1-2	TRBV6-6	ASSSRSSSNYGYT
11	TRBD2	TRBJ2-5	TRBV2	ASRRLAAETQY
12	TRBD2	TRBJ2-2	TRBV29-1	SVEGLEDTGELF
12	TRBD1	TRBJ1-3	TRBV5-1	ASSTGDSGNTIY
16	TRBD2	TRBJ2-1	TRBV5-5	ASSLTTQLAGGLNEQF